Below, 13 T cell receptor beta chains from the same sample are listed, as sequenced in a study of OX40 agonist ivuxolimab in advanced cancers. Method: immunoSEQ multiplex PCR; TCRdb's copy keeps in-frame clones and lacks some. The sample holds tens of thousands of clones, approximately 86% seen once. The material was CD4+ or CD8+ T cells sorted from blood, obtained in a trial of the OX40 agonist ivuxolimab. The receptor set was obtained from an adult with an advanced solid tumor such as melanoma, head and neck, liver or kidney cancer.

The chain has TRBV7-2 and TRBJ2-2; D is ambiguous. CDR1 and CDR2 from the germline V gene are SGHTA and FQGNSA. V dropped 2 bases and J dropped 4 bases, with 8 bases sitting between them. This CDR3 spans 14 amino acids. This CDR3 reads CASSLNLGTGELFF. CDR3 DNA: TGTGCCAGCAGCTTAAACTTAGGCACCGGGGAGCTGTTTTTT. Together with reference TRBV7-2 and TRBJ2-2, the CDR3 gives the full variable domain: GAGVSQSPSNKVTEKGKDVELRCDPISGHTALYWYRQSLGQGLEFLIYFQGNSAPDKSGLPSDRFSAERTGGSVSTLTIQRTQQEDSAVYLCASSLNLGTGELFFGEGSRLTVL.

This chain links TRBV11-3 with TRBJ2-1, with D maybe TRBD2 (6 bases). CDR3 length equals 17 residues. The germline V gene has CDR1 SGHNT and CDR2 YENEEA. V was cut by 0 bases and J by 2 bases, with 14 bases left in between. The CDR3 bases are TGTGCCAGCAGCTTAGATCAGGGAGCGGGCCCCTACAATGAGCAGTTCTTC. Translation gives CASSLDQGAGPYNEQFF.

The J gene is TRBJ2-5, the V gene TRBV28; D may be TRBD1 or TRBD2 (6 bases each). Trimming left V 8 bases short and J 5 bases short, with 12 bases between. This CDR3 is 12 amino acids long. The germline V gene encodes CDR1 MDHEN and CDR2 SYDVKM. This chain's CDR3 is CASGRGGETQYF. CDR3 in DNA: TGTGCCAGCGGCAGGGGAGGCGAGACCCAGTACTTC.

This chain uses TRBV5-6 with TRBJ2-7, with 8 positions matching TRBD1. Germline-derived CDR1 and CDR2 are SGHDT and YYEEEE. The V gene end was trimmed by 2 bases and the J gene end by 2 bases; junction bases not matched to a gene: 6. The CDR3 is 15 residues long. CDR3 nucleotide sequence: TGTGCCAGCAGCTTTCTGGACAGGGAGCCCTACGAGCAGTACTTC. Translating gives CASSFLDREPYEQYF. The full variable domain, rest sourced from reference TRBV5-6 and TRBJ2-7, is DAGVTQSPTHLIKTRGQQVTLRCSPKSGHDTVSWYQQALGQGPQFIFQYYEEEERQRGNFPDRFSGHQFPNYSSELNVNALLLGDSALYLCASSFLDREPYEQYFGPGTRLTVT.

The sample holds a few counts of this clone. The chain employs TRBV19 and TRBJ2-7, with 7 bases aligning to TRBD1. The CDR3 is 16 residues long. Germline-derived CDR1 and CDR2 are LNHDA and SQIVND (reference sequence). With V trimmed by 4 bases and J by 5 bases, 14 bases remained unmatched. Here the CDR3 reads CASSKDRDPSLDEQYF. The CDR3 DNA reads as TGTGCCAGTAGTAAAGACAGGGACCCATCCCTTGACGAGCAGTACTTC. The full variable domain, its missing parts supplied by reference TRBV19 and TRBJ2-7, is DGGITQSPKYLFRKEGQNVTLSCEQNLNHDAMYWYRQDPGQGLRLIYYSQIVNDFQKGDIAEGYSVSREKKESFPLTVTSAQKNPTAFYLCASSKDRDPSLDEQYFGPGTRLTVT.

This CDR3 reads CASSRTNTDTQYF. The CDR3 DNA sequence: TGCGCCAGCAGCCGCACGAACACAGATACGCAGTATTTT. V is TRBV4-1 and J is TRBJ2-3; D call uncertain. CDR3 size: 13 residues. With 4 bases removed from V and 2 bases from J, the gap between germline ends came to 7 bases. The V gene's germline CDR1 is MGHRA and CDR2 YSYEKL.

The V call is TRBV4-3, the J call TRBJ1-5; perhaps TRBD1 as D (5 bases). The V gene lost 2 bases and the J gene lost 5 bases, with 16 bases spanning the gap. CDR1 and CDR2 (germline): LGHNA, YSLEER. This CDR3 region has 16 residues. The CDR3 DNA sequence: TGCGCCAGCAGCCAATCCTGGACCAGGGCGGATCAGCCCCAGCATTTT. This translates into CASSQSWTRADQPQHF.

V and J are TRBV14 and TRBJ2-1, with 11 bases identical to TRBD2. CDR1 is SGHDN and CDR2 is FVKESK in the germline V gene. Losses at the gene ends were 2 bases for V and 8 bases for J; bases not matched to a gene: 5. This CDR3 spans 15 amino acids. This chain's CDR3 is CASSQLAGGEDEQFF. The CDR3 nucleotides are TGTGCCAGCAGCCAACTAGCGGGAGGAGAGGATGAGCAGTTCTTC.

The J gene is TRBJ2-2, the V gene TRBV7-3, with 10 bases aligning to TRBD2. CDR1 is SGHTA, CDR2 FQGTGA, per germline. CDR3 length equals 16 residues. Trimming at V came to 8 bases and at J to 5 bases, leaving 11 bases not matched to a gene. CDR3 coding DNA: TGTGCCAGCGCGCTAGCGGGAGTTGCGGGGACCGGGGAGCTGTTTTTT. As protein: CASALAGVAGTGELFF.

The CDR3 coding sequence is TGTGCCAGCAGTCGCGCGGGTCTCAGTAATTCACCCCTCCACTTT. Translating it yields CASSRAGLSNSPLHF. The V call is TRBV27, the J call TRBJ1-6; D unclear. CDR1 and CDR2 (germline): MNHEY, SMNVEV (reference sequence). The CDR3 totals 15 residues. The V gene lost 5 bases and the J gene lost 6 bases, with 14 bases spanning the gap.

The chain carries TRBV7-2 and TRBJ2-7; tentatively, D is TRBD1 or TRBD2 (7 bases each). V shed 5 bases and J shed 4 bases, with 18 bases lying between them. CDR3 length: 15 amino acids. Germline CDR1 and CDR2: SGHTA and FQGNSA. The chain's CDR3 is CASSLKGGGAYEQYF. The CDR3 DNA follows: TGTGCCAGCAGCCTCAAGGGAGGGGGCGCGTACGAGCAGTACTTC.

This sequence joins TRBV4-1 and TRBJ2-5; no clear D. The assigned J gene may be wrong: the sequence end matches TRBJ2-7 better. CDR1 and CDR2 from the germline V gene are MGHRA and YSYEKL. The CDR3 spans 13 residues. CDR3 DNA sequence: TGCGCCAGCAGCCACGGAACAACCTACGAGCAGTACTTC. Protein product: CASSHGTTYEQYF.

V usage is TRBV30 and J usage is TRBJ1-2, with TRBD1 matching 9 bases. CDR3 size: 13 residues. The germline gives CDR1 GTSNPN, CDR2 SVGIG (reference sequence). V was pared by 0 bases and J by 7 bases, with 3 bases of the junction left unmatched. The CDR3 coding sequence is TGTGCCTGGAGTGTTCTGACAGGGGGTGGCTACACCTTC. It translates to CAWSVLTGGGYTF.